This T cell receptor beta chain is drawn from a study of blood T cells in healthy people across ages. CDR1 is DFQATT and CDR2 is SNEGSKA in the germline V gene (reference sequence). The CDR3 length is 14 residues. This clonotype was observed a few times. Primed by a sample-barcoded 5' primer and a J-beta primer mix, a second PCR proceeded for about 7 to 11 cycles. Each cDNA molecule was tagged by a template-switch adaptor with 12 random nucleotides. TCRdb reprocessed the 5' RACE reads with MiXCR, giving one entry per CDR3 protein. The sample consists of about 1.6 million distinct CDR3 sequences, around 36% of them appearing once.

The chain recombines TRBV20-1 with TRBJ2-7, with D possibly called TRBD1 or TRBD2 (5 bases each). The end of the DNA is better explained by TRBJ2-5, so the J call may be wrong. The material sequenced was blood. This TCR derives from a woman in her twenties or thirties in good health. The CDR3 region is CSARDPRRGETQYF. In DNA, the CDR3 is TGCAGTGCTAGAGATCCCCGCCGGGGCGAGACCCAGTACTTC.